This T cell receptor beta chain was profiled in a study of blood T cell repertoires in COVID-19. Original analysis: How many nucleated cells were present was estimated from reference gene primer amplification. The repertoire was sequenced with immunoSEQ multiplex PCR; TCRdb's copy has only in-frame clones and lacks some. V and J calls and clone size are as listed in that table; D and trimming were resolved from the DNA. The sample lists about 150,000 clones, roughly 84% occurring once. CDR3 length: 17 amino acids. Trimming took 5 bases from V and 6 from J; bases not matched to a gene: 12. Per the germline V gene, CDR1 is SGHAT and CDR2 is FQNNGV.

Sequencing used peripheral blood. This chain links TRBV11-2 with TRBJ2-5, with 13 nucleotides matching TRBD2. The sequence came from a human donor with acute or convalescent COVID-19. The donor label of this sample is uncertain. The CDR3 DNA is TGTGCCAGCAGCCTCGGGACTAGCGGGACCCACTGGAAGACCCAGTACTTC. Translation gives CASSLGTSGTHWKTQYF.